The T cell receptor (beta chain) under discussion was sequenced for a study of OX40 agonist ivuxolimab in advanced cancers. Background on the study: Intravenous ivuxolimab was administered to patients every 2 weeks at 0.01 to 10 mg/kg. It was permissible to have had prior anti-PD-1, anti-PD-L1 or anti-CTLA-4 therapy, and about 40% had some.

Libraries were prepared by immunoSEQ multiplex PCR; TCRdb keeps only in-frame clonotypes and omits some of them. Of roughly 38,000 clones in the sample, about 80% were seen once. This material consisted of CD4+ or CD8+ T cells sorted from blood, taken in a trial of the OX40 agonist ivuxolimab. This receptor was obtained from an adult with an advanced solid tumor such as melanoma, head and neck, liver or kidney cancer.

CDR3 sequence reads: CASTPGTEERNEQFF. The CDR3 nucleotides read TGTGCCAGCACCCCCGGGACCGAGGAGCGCAATGAGCAGTTCTTC. The chain employs TRBV7-8 and TRBJ2-1; TRBD1 or TRBD2 may be the D gene (5 bases each). The germline CDR1 and CDR2 sequences are SGHVS and FQNEAQ. V dropped 7 bases and J dropped 6 bases, with 19 bases sitting between them. The CDR3 extends over 15 amino acids.